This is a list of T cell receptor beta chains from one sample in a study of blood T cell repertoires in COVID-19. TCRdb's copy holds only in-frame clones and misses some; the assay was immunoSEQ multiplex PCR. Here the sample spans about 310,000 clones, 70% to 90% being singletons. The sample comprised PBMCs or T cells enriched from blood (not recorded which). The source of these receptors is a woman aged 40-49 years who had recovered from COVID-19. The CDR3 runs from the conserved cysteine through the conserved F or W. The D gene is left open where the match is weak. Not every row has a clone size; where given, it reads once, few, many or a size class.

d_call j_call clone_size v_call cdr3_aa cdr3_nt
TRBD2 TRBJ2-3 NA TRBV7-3 CASSAAGTSGSLSTDTQYF TGTGCCAGCAGCGCCGCCGGGACTAGCGGGAGCCTTAGCACAGATACGCAGTATTTT
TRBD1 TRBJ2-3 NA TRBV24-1 CATSEYRTGSTDTQYF TGTGCCACCAGTGAGTATCGGACAGGGAGCACAGATACGCAGTATTTT
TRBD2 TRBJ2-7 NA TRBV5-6 CASSPTGGADEQYF TGTGCCAGCAGCCCTACGGGGGGGGCTGACGAGCAGTACTTC
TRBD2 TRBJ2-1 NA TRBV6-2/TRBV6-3 CASSYSRLAGVNEQFF TGTGCCAGCAGTTACTCGCGACTAGCGGGCGTTAATGAGCAGTTCTTC
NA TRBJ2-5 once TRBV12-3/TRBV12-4 CASSRGVGTQYF TGTGCCAGCAGCAGGGGTGTGGGGACCCAGTACTTC
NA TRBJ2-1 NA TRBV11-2 CASSPLDFNNEQFF TGTGCCAGCAGCCCGTTGGACTTTAACAATGAGCAGTTCTTC
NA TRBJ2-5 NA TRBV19 CASSIARAGTQYF TGTGCCAGTAGTATAGCCCGCGCCGGGACCCAGTACTTC
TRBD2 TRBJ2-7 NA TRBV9 CASSVAAGAAGRFSYEQYF TGTGCCAGCAGCGTAGCGGCGGGAGCGGCCGGAAGGTTCTCCTACGAGCAGTACTTC
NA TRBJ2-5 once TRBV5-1 CASSLALTGRETQYF TGCGCCAGCAGCTTGGCCCTGACAGGCCGGGAGACCCAGTACTTC
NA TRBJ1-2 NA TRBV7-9 CASSPTGNSNYGYTF TGTGCCAGCAGTCCGACAGGAAATTCTAACTATGGCTACACCTTC
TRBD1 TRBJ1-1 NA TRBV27 CASTTQGGSTEAFF TGTGCCAGCACCACACAGGGGGGAAGCACTGAAGCTTTCTTT
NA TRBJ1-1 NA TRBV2 CASSSERASLAFF TGTGCCAGCAGTAGTGAGAGGGCGTCTCTAGCTTTCTTT
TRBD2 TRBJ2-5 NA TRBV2 CASSEGTSGGAKTQYF TGTGCCAGCAGTGAAGGGACTAGCGGGGGGGCAAAGACCCAGTACTTC
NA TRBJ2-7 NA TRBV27 CASSLGGDRSKQYF TGTGCCAGCAGTTTGGGGGGTGATAGATCTAAGCAGTACTTC
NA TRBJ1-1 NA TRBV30 CAWTHPRQVGTEAFF TGTGCCTGGACCCACCCCCGACAGGTTGGGACTGAAGCTTTCTTT
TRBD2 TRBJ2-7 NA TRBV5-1 CASNGQGAGSYEQYF TGCGCCAGCAATGGACAAGGAGCGGGGTCCTACGAGCAGTACTTC
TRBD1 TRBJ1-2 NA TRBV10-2 CASTVTGGAIDYGYTF TGCGCCAGCACTGTGACAGGGGGCGCGATCGACTATGGCTACACCTTC
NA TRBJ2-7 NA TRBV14 CASSARQYSYEQYF TGTGCCAGCAGCGCCCGACAGTACTCCTACGAGCAGTACTTC
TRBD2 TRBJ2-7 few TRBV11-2 CASSLREDYEQYF TGTGCCAGCAGCCTCCGGGAGGACTACGAGCAGTACTTC